This T cell receptor (beta chain) was sequenced in a study of T cell changes during pregnancy in multiple sclerosis. Assay used: immunoSEQ multiplex PCR; TCRdb lists only in-frame clones, some missing. The profile shows around 30,000 clones, approximately 89% of them singletons. The ends were cut back, 4 bases at V and 3 bases at J, with 4 bases in the middle. The CDR3 length is 12 residues. Germline V gene lookup returns CDR1 SEHNR and CDR2 FQNEAQ (reference sequence). The specimen comprised CD8+ T cells from peripheral blood mononuclear cells, sampled in the second trimester of pregnancy. The TCR was taken from a female donor with multiple sclerosis, enrolled in a pregnancy study. V usage is TRBV7-9 and J usage is TRBJ1-3; D remains unclear. The CDR3 here is CASSYSGNTIYF. The CDR3 bases are TGTGCCAGCAGCTATAGTGGAAACACCATATATTTT. Based on the CDR3 plus reference TRBV7-9 and TRBJ1-3, the full variable domain is DTGVSQNPRHKITKRGQNVTFRCDPISEHNRLYWYRQTLGQGPEFLTYFQNEAQLEKSRLLSDRFSAERPKGSFSTLEIQRTEQGDSAMYLCASSYSGNTIYFGEGSWLTVV.